The clone carrying this T cell receptor beta chain was counted ten times or more. Specified time point: after trial treatment. The treatment here: LDRT plus nivolumab, ipilimumab, low-dose cyclophosphamide and aspirin (RACIN trial). The donors' regimen was nivolumab, ipilimumab, aspirin, low-dose cyclophosphamide and low-dose radiotherapy. Gene-specific TRAV and TRBV primers were used for first-strand cDNA, covering alpha and beta chains. TCRs were amplified for roughly 22 PCR cycles with a constant-region primer and V-primer adapter. TCRdb re-called the reads with MiXCR, one entry per CDR3 protein. Of approximately 91,000 distinct CDR3 sequences listed, under 25% are singletons. This sample was included in a study of low-dose radiotherapy and immunotherapy resistance in tumors. Overall study context: A dose of 0.5 Gy per fraction was delivered to Cohort 1 every 2 weeks, for a total of 6.5 Gy. Per fraction, Cohort 2 was given 1 Gy every two weeks, accumulating a total of 13 Gy over 26 weeks.

The germline V and J ends were trimmed by 5 bases and 3 bases, with 14 bases remaining between them. The CDR3 totals 14 residues. Germline CDR1 is MNHEY and CDR2 is SVGAGI. Sequencing used PBMCs, obtained after low-dose radiotherapy plus immunotherapy. This chain uses TRBV6-5 with TRBJ2-7, with D possibly TRBD1 on 7 matching bases. This clonotype was obtained from a female donor with ovarian cancer. CDR3: CASSRGTVDYEQYF. CDR3 bases: TGTGCCAGCAGTCGGGGGACAGTTGACTACGAGCAGTACTTC.